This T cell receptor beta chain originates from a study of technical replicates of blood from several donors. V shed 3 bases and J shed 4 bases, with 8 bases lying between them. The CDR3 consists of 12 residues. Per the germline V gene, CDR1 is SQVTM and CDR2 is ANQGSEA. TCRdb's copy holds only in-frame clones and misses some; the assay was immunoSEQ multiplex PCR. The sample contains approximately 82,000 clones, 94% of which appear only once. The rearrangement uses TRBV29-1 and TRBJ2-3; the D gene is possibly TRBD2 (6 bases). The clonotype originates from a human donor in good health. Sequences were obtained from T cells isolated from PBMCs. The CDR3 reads CSVDSGADTQYF. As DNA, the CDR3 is TGCAGCGTTGATTCGGGGGCAGATACGCAGTATTTT.